This T cell receptor beta chain was obtained from a study of T-cell reconstitution after alpha-beta-depleted transplantation in children. The CDR3 extends over 15 amino acids. Per the germline V gene, CDR1 is SGHTA and CDR2 is FQGNSA. J lost 6 bases, V lost 5 bases, and 7 bases had no gene match. As it was prepared, the TCRbeta library received unique molecular identifiers. TCRdb fed the PCR reads into MiXCR, producing one record per CDR3 protein. The sample shows approximately 350,000 distinct CDR3 sequences, 10% of them seen only once. This TCR was recovered from a human donor who donated a stem cell graft to a child with acute lymphoblastic leukemia. The V call is TRBV7-2, the J call TRBJ2-1; 10 bases map to TRBD1. The starting material was PBMCs from the stem cell graft donor, obtained from the stem cell graft. In nucleotides, the CDR3 is TGTGCCAGCAGCAGACAGGGGGCGGGAATCAATGAGCAGTTCTTC. Protein product: CASSRQGAGINEQFF.